These 30 T cell receptor beta chains share one sample of origin, sequenced in a study of long-term antiretroviral therapy in people with HIV. Run at survey level, the immunoSEQ assay was version v3.0. Here immunoSEQ multiplex PCR was the method, and the copy in TCRdb shows in-frame clones only, minus some. The sample lists approximately 15,000 clones; around 85% were seen once. This sample comprised unsorted PBMCs, obtained just before starting antiretroviral therapy. The origin of the receptors is a man between 35 and 55 years old with HIV.

The chain links TRBV2 to TRBJ2-2, with 7 positions matching TRBD1. This CDR3 region has 14 residues. CDR1 is SNHLY and CDR2 is FYNNEI in the germline V gene. The junction had 11 bases not matched to a gene; V was cut back by 8 bases and J by 8 bases. The CDR3 region has the DNA TGTGCCAGCCGTCAGGGGGACCTTGATGGGGAGCTGTTTTTT. Residues: CASRQGDLDGELFF.

This chain links TRBV30 with TRBJ2-1, with a weak D call TRBD2 (5 bases). V was cut by 2 bases and J by 0 bases, with 8 bases left in between. Germline V gene data show CDR1 as GTSNPN and CDR2 as SVGIG (reference sequence). This CDR3 is 14 amino acids long. The CDR3 DNA reads TGTGCCTGGAGTCTAGCTAGCTCCTACAATGAGCAGTTCTTC. Amino acids: CAWSLASSYNEQFF.

V gene TRBV5-8 combines with J gene TRBJ1-3; no firm D call. CDR3 length: 14 amino acids. The V and J ends lost 4 bases and 0 bases respectively, with 8 bases between them. Looked up from germline, CDR1 is SGHTS and CDR2 is YDEGEE. The DNA for the CDR3 is TGTGCCAGCAGCGGGGTGATCTCTGGAAACACCATATATTTT. Residues: CASSGVISGNTIYF.

The chain has TRBV5-1 and TRBJ1-6; the D is unclear. The CDR3 has 15 residues. Trimming took off 0 bases at V and 3 bases at J, with 7 bases between the two ends. CDR1 and CDR2 from the germline V gene are SGHRS and YFSETQ. The CDR3 sequence is CASSLADFYNSPLHF. The DNA for the CDR3 is TGCGCCAGCAGCTTGGCAGACTTCTATAATTCACCCCTCCACTTT.

This clone was recorded a few times. The CDR3 loop reads CASSLGTGVHTEAFF. CDR3 nucleotide sequence: TGTGCCAGCAGCTTGGGGACAGGGGTACACACTGAAGCTTTCTTT. This chain uses TRBV5-6 with TRBJ1-1; 9 positions agree with TRBD1. V was clipped by 0 bases and J by 3 bases; unmatched bases: 3. Germline CDR1 reads SGHDT; CDR2 reads YYEEEE. There are 15 residues in the CDR3.

This clone is medium-sized (0.01 to 0.1%) by share. The genes are TRBV6-1 and TRBJ1-6; maybe TRBD1 (6 bases). V was shortened by 1 base and J by 14 bases, with 24 bases between the two germline ends. CDR3 length: 17 amino acids. Germline CDR1 reads MNHNS; CDR2 reads SASEGT. CDR3 in amino acids: CASSEDWTVGNGRALHF. The CDR3, as DNA: TGTGCCAGCAGTGAAGACTGGACAGTGGGAAACGGGAGGGCCCTCCACTTT.

The chain carries TRBV9 and TRBJ2-2; 8 nucleotides match TRBD1. Trimming at V came to 0 bases and at J to 7 bases, leaving 8 bases not matched to a gene. The germline V gene has CDR1 SGDLS and CDR2 YYNGEE. The CDR3 spans 16 residues. CDR3 DNA: TGTGCCAGCAGCGTAGGTGGGTCAGGGGGCATCGGGGAGCTGTTTTTT. It is translated as CASSVGGSGGIGELFF.

The chain combines TRBV9 with TRBJ1-1; TRBD1 might be the D (6 bases). The CDR3 is 15 amino acids. V was cut by 6 bases and J by 4 bases, with 19 bases left in between. The germline gives CDR1 SGDLS, CDR2 YYNGEE. The CDR3 DNA reads as TGTGCCAGCACCCCACAGGGAAATAGGGTCACTGAAGCTTTCTTT. Translating it yields CASTPQGNRVTEAFF.

The J gene is TRBJ1-5, the V gene TRBV27; TRBD1 is a possible D gene (5 bases). The CDR3 contains 14 residues. Per germline, CDR1 MNHEY and CDR2 SMNVEV (reference sequence). Trimming left V 2 bases short and J 5 bases short, with 10 bases between. CDR3 in amino acids: CASSLRGGDQPQHF. The CDR3 coding sequence is TGTGCCAGCAGTTTAAGGGGAGGGGATCAGCCCCAGCATTTT.

The rearrangement joins TRBV7-9 to TRBJ2-1; 8 bases are shared with TRBD2. V lost 1 base, J lost 7 bases, and 18 bases stayed unmatched. The CDR3 runs 19 residues. Germline V gene lookup returns CDR1 SEHNR and CDR2 FQNEAQ (reference sequence). The CDR3 DNA reads as TGTGCCAGCAGCTTAGTCTTCAACCCGGGACTAGTGGGATCTAATGAGCAGTTCTTC. Amino acid sequence: CASSLVFNPGLVGSNEQFF.

The chain carries TRBV30 and TRBJ2-7; D remains ambiguous. Germline lookup yields CDR1 GTSNPN and CDR2 SVGIG (reference sequence). Deletions cut 0 bases from V and 0 bases from J, with 6 bases between. The CDR3 covers 13 residues. The CDR3 loop is CAWSVHTSYEQYF. In nucleotides, the CDR3 is TGTGCCTGGAGTGTACACACCTCCTACGAGCAGTACTTC.

The gene calls are TRBV29-1 and TRBJ2-7; 9 bases line up with TRBD1. From germline, CDR1 is SQVTM and CDR2 ANQGSEA. V dropped 6 bases and J dropped 8; count of bases not matched to a gene: 14. This CDR3 contains 14 residues. This CDR3 is CSVGEGGQGAKQYF. The CDR3 DNA reads as TGCAGCGTCGGGGAAGGGGGACAGGGCGCCAAGCAGTACTTC.

Here the CDR3 reads CASSLDFGSEQFF. CDR3 nucleotides: TGTGCCAGCAGCTTAGATTTTGGGAGTGAGCAGTTCTTC. The genes are TRBV11-3 and TRBJ2-1; weak D call: TRBD2 (5 bases). The V gene's germline CDR1 is SGHNT and CDR2 YENEEA. V lost 0 bases, J lost 9 bases, and 9 bases lay in between. The CDR3 is 13 amino acids.

V gene TRBV27 combines with J gene TRBJ2-1; TRBD2 aligns across 11 bases. Germline V CDR1 and CDR2: MNHEY, SMNVEV (reference sequence). This CDR3 is built from 15 residues. Trimming cost V 6 bases and J 7 bases; bases outside gene matches: 8. The DNA for the CDR3 is TGTGCCAGCAGCGTATTGGGGACTAGCGGAAATGAGCAGTTCTTC. It encodes CASSVLGTSGNEQFF.

This clone was counted only a few times. J is TRBJ1-1 and V is TRBV2, with 9 bases identical to TRBD1. This CDR3 has 15 residues. The trim removed 2 bases at V and 0 bases at J, leaving 1 base unmatched. Germline V gives CDR1 SNHLY, CDR2 FYNNEI. CDR3 nucleotide sequence: TGTGCCAGCAGTGAAACAGGGGGCCTGAACACTGAAGCTTTCTTT. Protein sequence: CASSETGGLNTEAFF. Complete variable domain (other parts from reference TRBV2 and TRBJ1-1): EPEVTQTPSHQVTQMGQEVILRCVPISNHLYFYWYRQILGQKVEFLVSFYNNEISEKSEIFDDQFSVERPDGSNFTLKIRSTKLEDSAMYFCASSETGGLNTEAFFGQGTRLTVV.

The V gene is TRBV6-5, the J gene TRBJ2-5; 7 bases align to TRBD1. V dropped 5 bases and J dropped 5; count of bases not matched to a gene: 8. The length of the CDR3 is 14 residues. The germline gives CDR1 MNHEY, CDR2 SVGAGI. DNA of the CDR3: TGTGCCAGCAGTAACAGGGGCAATGGGGAGACCCAGTACTTC. It yields the protein CASSNRGNGETQYF.

This chain uses TRBV2 with TRBJ1-2, with a tentative D call TRBD1 (5 bases). The CDR3 covers 11 residues. V was trimmed by 6 bases and J by 4 bases, leaving 6 bases between them. Germline assignment: CDR1 SNHLY and CDR2 FYNNEI. For the CDR3, the DNA is TGTGCCAGCAGGCAGGGCTATGGCTACACCTTC. Translating it yields CASRQGYGYTF.

This rearrangement joins TRBV5-1 to TRBJ2-3, with 7 bases identical to TRBD1. This CDR3 region has 14 residues. The V gene end was trimmed by 4 bases and the J gene end by 3 bases; junction bases not matched to a gene: 5. Germline V gene lookup returns CDR1 SGHRS and CDR2 YFSETQ. CDR3 DNA sequence: TGCGCCAGCAGCACAGACAGGGTTACAGATACGCAGTATTTT. Its translation: CASSTDRVTDTQYF.

This chain uses TRBV9 with TRBJ2-3; D may be TRBD1 or TRBD2 (6 bases each). CDR1 is SGDLS and CDR2 is YYNGEE in the germline V gene. The CDR3 extends over 16 amino acids. Trimming removed 3 bases from V and 3 bases from J, with 17 bases in between. As DNA, the CDR3 is TGTGCCAGCAGCGCCCCCGGGGGCAGGAGGACAGATACGCAGTATTTT. Its translation: CASSAPGGRRTDTQYF.

CDR3 in DNA: TGTGCCTGGAGTCCCGGGACAGGGGACTACGAGCAGTACTTC. Its translation is CAWSPGTGDYEQYF. J is TRBJ2-7 and V is TRBV30, with 10 nucleotides matching TRBD1. Germline trimming cut 2 bases from V and 3 bases from J; bases unmatched to any gene: 4. The length of the CDR3 is 14 residues. The germline V gene has CDR1 GTSNPN and CDR2 SVGIG (reference sequence).

The genes are TRBV7-6 and TRBJ1-1; D ambiguous. V gave up 2 bases and J gave up 4 bases, with 11 bases separating them. The CDR3 loop spans 14 amino acids. The V gene's germline CDR1 is SGHVS and CDR2 FNYEAQ. CDR3 coding DNA: TGTGCCAGCAGCTTACAGGCGGTAAGCACTGAAGCTTTCTTT. Translation gives CASSLQAVSTEAFF.

The chain has TRBV4-2 and TRBJ1-4, with unresolved D. Trimming took off 0 bases at V and 8 bases at J, with 10 bases between the two ends. The CDR3 is 14 residues long. Germline V gives CDR1 LGHNA, CDR2 YNFKEQ. The CDR3 protein is CASSQERVSEKLFF. The CDR3 coding sequence is TGTGCCAGCAGCCAAGAAAGAGTTAGCGAAAAACTGTTTTTT.

This rearrangement joins TRBV18 to TRBJ1-5, with D uncertain. Looked up from germline, CDR1 is KGHSH and CDR2 is LQKENI. V was trimmed by 0 bases and J by 11 bases, leaving 20 bases between them. The CDR3 covers 16 residues. The CDR3 sequence: CASSPPRSVGPRAQHF. DNA of the CDR3: TGTGCCAGCTCACCACCGAGGTCGGTAGGGCCCCGGGCCCAGCATTTT.

V and J are TRBV15 and TRBJ1-4; TRBD1 aligns across 10 bases. The length of the CDR3 is 19 residues. Germline-derived CDR1 and CDR2 are LNHNV and YYDKDF (reference sequence). With V trimmed by 0 bases and J by 6 bases, 13 bases remained unmatched. The CDR3 DNA follows: TGTGCCACCAGCAGAGATATCCGCTGGGGGGGGACAGGGGATGAAAAACTGTTTTTT. Encoded protein: CATSRDIRWGGTGDEKLFF.

The chain couples TRBV27 to TRBJ2-7; TRBD1 agrees at 8 bases. CDR1 and CDR2 from the germline V gene are MNHEY and SMNVEV (reference sequence). This CDR3 has 16 amino acids. The V gene end was trimmed by 2 bases and the J gene end by 3 bases; junction bases not matched to a gene: 9. The CDR3 nucleotides are TGTGCCAGCAGTTTAGATTCGCAGGGGGCCCTCTACGAGCAGTACTTC. This sequence encodes CASSLDSQGALYEQYF.

This clone was observed a handful of times. The J gene is TRBJ1-1, the V gene TRBV11-2; D remains unclear. The CDR3 totals 12 residues. V was pared by 4 bases and J by 6 bases, with 9 bases between. The germline V gene encodes CDR1 SGHAT and CDR2 FQNNGV. DNA for the CDR3: TGTGCCAGCAGCTCTGGAGGGTCTGAAGCTTTCTTT. The encoded protein is CASSSGGSEAFF.

V usage is TRBV28 and J usage is TRBJ2-1; tentative D call: TRBD2 (6 bases). CDR1 and CDR2 from the germline V gene are MDHEN and SYDVKM. The CDR3 has 13 amino acids. V was trimmed by 6 bases and J by 1 base, leaving 7 bases between them. CDR3 sequence reads: CASRRESYNEQFF. DNA for the CDR3: TGTGCCAGCAGACGGGAGTCCTACAATGAGCAGTTCTTC. Variable domain in full (rest from reference TRBV28 and TRBJ2-1): DVKVTQSSRYLVKRTGEKVFLECVQDMDHENMFWYRQDPGLGLRLIYFSYDVKMKEKGDIPEGYSVSREKKERFSLILESASTNQTSMYLCASRRESYNEQFFGPGTRLTVL.

V gene TRBV4-1 combines with J gene TRBJ1-4; perhaps TRBD1 as D (6 bases). CDR1 and CDR2 (germline): MGHRA, YSYEKL. Trimming left V 6 bases short and J 5 bases short, with 22 bases between. The CDR3 has 17 residues. In DNA, the CDR3 is TGCGCCAGCAGGAATACTTGGGGGCGCCTGGGAAATGAAAAACTGTTTTTT. The encoded protein is CASRNTWGRLGNEKLFF.

This clone was seen only a few times. The CDR3 region is CASSEHTLTYEQYF. CDR3 bases: TGTGCCAGCAGCGAACACACTCTTACCTACGAGCAGTACTTC. V gene TRBV5-5 combines with J gene TRBJ2-7; D ambiguous. V gave up 4 bases and J gave up 2 bases, with 13 bases separating them. Germline V gene lookup returns CDR1 SGHKS and CDR2 YYEKEE (reference sequence). This CDR3 comprises 14 residues.

This chain joins TRBV30 and TRBJ1-3; D might be TRBD1 (5 bases). V lost 7 bases and J lost 1, with 8 bases in between. Germline-derived CDR1 and CDR2 are GTSNPN and SVGIG (reference sequence). The CDR3 loop spans 12 amino acids. CDR3 amino acids: CALQVSGNTIYF. The CDR3, as DNA: TGTGCCTTACAGGTTTCTGGAAACACCATATATTTT.